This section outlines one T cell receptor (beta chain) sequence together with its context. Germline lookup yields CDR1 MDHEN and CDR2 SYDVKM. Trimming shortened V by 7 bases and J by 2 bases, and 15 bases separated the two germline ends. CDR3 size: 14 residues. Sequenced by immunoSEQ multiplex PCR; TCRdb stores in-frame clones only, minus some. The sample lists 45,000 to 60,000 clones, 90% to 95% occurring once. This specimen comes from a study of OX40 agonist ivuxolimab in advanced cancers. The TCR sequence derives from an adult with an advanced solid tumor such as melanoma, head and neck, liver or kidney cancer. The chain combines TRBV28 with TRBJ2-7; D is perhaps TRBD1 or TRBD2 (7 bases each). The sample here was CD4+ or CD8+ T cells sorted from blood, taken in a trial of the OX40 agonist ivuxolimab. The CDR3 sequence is CASTGRTGAYEQYF. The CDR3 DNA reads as TGTGCCAGCACCGGGAGGACAGGCGCCTACGAGCAGTACTTC.